The present TCR beta chain was sequenced within a study of cytomegalovirus exposure and HLA in healthy donors. In the study overall: Roughly 180 million T cells yielded 100 million or so unique TCR beta sequences in earlier analysis. Genetic ancestry analysis placed approximately 78% of the approximately 400 donors that were genotyped in the Caucasian-associated cluster. Study-level points and caveats: Rarity held for most TCR sequences, but there were some public TCRs that occurred in many donors. The classifier reportedly diagnosed cytomegalovirus status with high specificity and sensitivity.

Primers included in the PCR were 60 Vbeta and 13 Jbeta primers. Clones were read by immunoSEQ multiplex PCR, and TCRdb kept only the in-frame ones, dropping some. The table shows roughly 200,000 clones, with around 75% occurring only once. V lost 4 bases to trimming and J lost 7 bases, with 12 bases between them. The CDR3 is 12 amino acids. Germline-derived CDR1 and CDR2 are SGHKS and YYEKEE (reference sequence). For this clone: Its antigen is unknown.

The chain combines TRBV5-5 with TRBJ2-7; unclear D gene. Sample: PBMCs. The sequence derives from a young woman in good health and CMV-seronegative. CDR3 bases: TGTGCCAGCAGCCCTACCCACGGGGAGCAGTACTTC. Amino acid sequence: CASSPTHGEQYF.